This T cell receptor beta chain was sequenced during a study of T cell changes during pregnancy in multiple sclerosis. Some clones are missing from TCRdb's copy, which holds only in-frame ones; the method was immunoSEQ multiplex PCR. The sample carries roughly 88,000 clones, 92% recorded once. From germline, CDR1 is SEHNR and CDR2 FQNEAQ (reference sequence). The V and J ends lost 2 bases and 4 bases respectively, with 3 bases between them. The CDR3 covers 12 residues. Only a few counts were recorded for this clone. Here the sequenced sample was peripheral blood, taken in the first trimester of pregnancy. The V gene is TRBV7-9, the J gene TRBJ1-3; D is ambiguous. The receptor's source is a female donor with multiple sclerosis, enrolled in a pregnancy study. In DNA form, the CDR3 reads TGTGCCAGCAGCTTACAGGGAAACACCATATATTTT. Protein sequence: CASSLQGNTIYF.